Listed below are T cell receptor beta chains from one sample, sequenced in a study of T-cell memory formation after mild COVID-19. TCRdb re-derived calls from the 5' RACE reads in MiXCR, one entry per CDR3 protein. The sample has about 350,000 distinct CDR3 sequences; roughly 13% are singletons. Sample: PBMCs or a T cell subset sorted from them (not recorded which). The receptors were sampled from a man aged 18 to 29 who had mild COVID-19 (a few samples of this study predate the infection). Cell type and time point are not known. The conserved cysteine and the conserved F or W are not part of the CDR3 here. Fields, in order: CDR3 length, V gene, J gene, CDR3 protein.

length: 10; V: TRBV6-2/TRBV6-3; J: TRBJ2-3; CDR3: ASSQTSGDEY
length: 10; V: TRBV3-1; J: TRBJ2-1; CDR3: ASSPSGQEQF
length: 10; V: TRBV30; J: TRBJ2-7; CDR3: AWIGDSYEQY
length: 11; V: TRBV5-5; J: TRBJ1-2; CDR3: ASSLGPLYGYT
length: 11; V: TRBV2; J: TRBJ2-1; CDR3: ASTSGDYNEQF
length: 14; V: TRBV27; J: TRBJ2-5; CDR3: ASSLQGFDGQETQY
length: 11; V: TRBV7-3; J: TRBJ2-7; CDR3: ASSRDSRREQY
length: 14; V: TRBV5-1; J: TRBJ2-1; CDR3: ASSGEGLGSYNEQF
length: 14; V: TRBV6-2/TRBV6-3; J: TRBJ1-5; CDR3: ASSFEGNSVLQPQH
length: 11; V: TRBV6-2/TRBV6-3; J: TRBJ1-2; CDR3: ASSYSLSYGYT
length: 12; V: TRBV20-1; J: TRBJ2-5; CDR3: SARDGDYQETQY
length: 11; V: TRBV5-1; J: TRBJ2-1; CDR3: ASSLGLAEEQF
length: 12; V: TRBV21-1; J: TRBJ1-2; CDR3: ASSKAPGMYGYT